This T cell receptor (beta chain) was observed in a study of blood T cell repertoires in COVID-19. About the study: There were acute and convalescent COVID-19 samples, and they came from the United States, Italy and Spain.

Method: immunoSEQ multiplex PCR; TCRdb's copy keeps in-frame clones and lacks some. The table includes 100,000 to 120,000 clones, about 88% detected once. The CDR3 length is 20 residues. The junction had 13 bases not matched to a gene; V was cut back by 0 bases and J by 0 bases. Germline V gene lookup returns CDR1 SGHRS and CDR2 YFSETQ. The receptor's source is a man aged 35 to 55 with acute or convalescent COVID-19. The sequenced sample consisted of peripheral blood. The chain combines TRBV5-1 with TRBJ1-1; 11 bases line up with TRBD1. The CDR3: CASSLVAFGQGAILNTEAFF. For the CDR3, the DNA is TGCGCCAGCAGCTTGGTTGCATTTGGACAGGGGGCGATTTTGAACACTGAAGCTTTCTTT. Full variable domain (missing parts from reference TRBV5-1 and TRBJ1-1): KAGVTQTPRYLIKTRGQQVTLSCSPISGHRSVSWYQQTPGQGLQFLFEYFSETQRNKGNFPGRFSGRQFSNSRSEMNVSTLELGDSALYLCASSLVAFGQGAILNTEAFFGQGTRLTVV.